This section outlines one TCR beta chain sequence together with its context. No antigen is known for it. At one of its ends the junction is not consistent with the germline gene, which may arise from a read error. TCRbeta CDR3 regions were amplified from genomic DNA using the immunoSEQ Assay, a bias-controlled multiplex PCR. The original pipeline was this. The number of nucleated cells in each sample was estimated from the amplification of reference gene primers within the assay. To quantify the absolute abundance of each unique TCRbeta CDR3 rearrangement, sequence reads were collapsed and filtered. Productive Simpson clonality was computed per sample as the square root of Simpson's diversity index over productive rearrangements. TCRdb re-hosts the immuneACCESS table, in-frame sequences only. Its copies lack some clones; in the studies checked, an unresolved V gene accounts for under half of them, and the cause for the rest is not known. V, J and clone size were drawn from that table, and D and trimming were deduced from the DNA. This sample holds 150,000 to 200,000 clones; around 87% were observed only once. The ten largest clones take up about 6.3% of the sample.

This record comes from a study of blood T cell repertoires in COVID-19 (dated by TCRdb to 2020 to 2022). For context, the study as a whole: Collaborator samples came from the United States, Italy and Spain and covered acute and convalescent phases of COVID-19. The prospective study material was composed of cDNA or gDNA derived from T cells, B-cell-depleted T cells, or PBMCs. Where HLA class I and class II types were available, the types were taken from metadata supplied by the sample provider, not from assay-based typing. The dataset comprised deeply sampled blood TCRbeta repertoires from subjects exposed to, actively infected with, or recovered from COVID-19. The samples were drawn from the first 160 participants of the ongoing ImmuneRACE study and from 1,254 subjects provided by 6 global collaborators. The sample metadata nearly always contained a de-identified subject ID, COVID-19 status, age in years and sex. The repertoires were made available in a free public database intended to serve as a resource for research on the immune response to SARS-CoV-2. Broader findings and caveats from the paper: How much clinical and demographic metadata was included differed by source and by participant, and the metadata was provided uncurated.

Enrolling through a virtual design, the prospective study's participants ranged in age from roughly 18 to 89 years and lived across more than 20 United States geographic areas. To assign participants to cohorts, the prospective study relied on clinical history that participants themselves reported in a screening survey and a study questionnaire. ImmuneRACE Cohort 3 recovered participants were defined by two consecutive negative NP/OP PCR tests, healthcare professional clearance, or symptom resolution. In the prospective study, mobile phlebotomists collected whole blood, serum and a nasopharyngeal or oropharyngeal swab from each participant. Prospective study participants could optionally give additional blood draws and questionnaires over an approximately 2-month period. Prospective study blood samples were shipped either frozen or at room temperature before DNA extraction. Looking up the germline V gene (reference sequence) yields CDR1 LGHDT and CDR2 YNNKEL. From the cysteine up to the phenylalanine, the CDR3 has a length of 15 residues. The kept DNA is CDR3 alone, 45 bases in frame from the first base.

The rearranged segments are TRBV3-1 (or the pseudogene TRBV3-2) and TRBJ2-5, with 12 bases matching TRBD2. Sequencing used PBMCs or T cells enriched from blood (not recorded which). The clonotype originates from a woman aged 50 to 60 who had recovered from COVID-19. Read as DNA, the sequence is TGTGCCAGCAGCCAATCGTTGCCTAGCGGGGGGGCCGAGGACTTC. Its protein is CASSQSLPSGGAEDF.